A single sample is the source of the 27 T cell receptor beta chains below, sequenced in a study of blood T cell repertoires in COVID-19. Sequencing was performed with immunoSEQ multiplex PCR; in TCRdb, only in-frame clones are kept and a portion is missing. Among approximately 490,000 clones listed, about 88% were seen once. What was sequenced was PBMCs or T cells enriched from blood (not recorded which). The receptors were sampled from a woman aged 60 to 75 who had recovered from COVID-19.

CDR3 in amino acids: CASSFQSGDHGYTF. CDR3 nucleotide sequence: TGTGCCAGCAGCTTTCAGTCAGGGGATCACGGCTACACCTTC. The J gene is TRBJ1-2, the V gene TRBV11-2; D perhaps matches TRBD1 (6 bases). Germline V gene data show CDR1 as SGHAT and CDR2 as FQNNGV. Trimming shortened V by 3 bases and J by 8 bases, and 16 bases separated the two germline ends. The CDR3 length is 14 residues.

The chain links TRBV7-9 to TRBJ1-5; weak D call: TRBD1 (5 bases). CDR1 and CDR2 (germline): SEHNR, FQNEAQ (reference sequence). Trimming left V 3 bases short and J 3 bases short, with 9 bases between. This CDR3 has 14 residues. This CDR3 reads CASSFQGNNQPQHF. The DNA for the CDR3 is TGTGCCAGCAGCTTTCAGGGAAACAATCAGCCCCAGCATTTT.

The chain combines TRBV7-2 with TRBJ2-1; no clear D gene. The V end was cut by 1 base, the J end by 7 bases, with 11 bases between. The CDR3 is 14 residues long. Germline CDR1 is SGHTA and CDR2 is FQGNSA. CDR3 in DNA: TGTGCCAGCAGCTTAGGAATCGGGTGGAATGAGCAGTTCTTC. Its protein is CASSLGIGWNEQFF.

The rearrangement links TRBV3-1 (or the pseudogene TRBV3-2) to TRBJ2-7, with TRBD2 identical over 8 bases. Germline assignment: CDR1 LGHDT and CDR2 YNNKEL (reference sequence). V lost 1 base and J lost 7; bases outside the gene matches: 6. The CDR3 consists of 14 residues. The CDR3 DNA reads TGTGCCAGCAGCCAAGGTTTTCTAGCGGGTGAGCAGTACTTC. This translates into CASSQGFLAGEQYF.

This clone was counted only a few times. The chain recombines TRBV28 with TRBJ1-3; D call uncertain. The CDR3 is 15 residues long. CDR1 is MDHEN, CDR2 SYDVKM, per germline. V was shortened by 4 bases and J by 0 bases, with 10 bases between the two germline ends. CDR3 in amino acids: CASSSRLLSGNTIYF. The DNA of the CDR3 is TGTGCCAGCAGTTCGAGACTGCTCTCTGGAAACACCATATATTTT. Combining the CDR3 with reference TRBV28 and TRBJ1-3 gives the whole variable domain DVKVTQSSRYLVKRTGEKVFLECVQDMDHENMFWYRQDPGLGLRLIYFSYDVKMKEKGDIPEGYSVSREKKERFSLILESASTNQTSMYLCASSSRLLSGNTIYFGEGSWLTVV.

Turning to this clone: Other DNA sequences in this specimen translate into the identical CDR3. The chain carries TRBV2 and TRBJ2-1; tentatively, D is TRBD2 (6 bases). The CDR3 is 12 amino acids. The V gene lost 9 bases and the J gene lost 4 bases, with 10 bases spanning the gap. Germline CDR1 and CDR2: SNHLY and FYNNEI. CDR3 sequence (DNA): TGTGCCAGTCGACTAGAATACAATGAGCAGTTCTTC. As protein: CASRLEYNEQFF.

This chain links TRBV7-2 with TRBJ2-7; maybe TRBD1 (6 bases). V lost 4 bases, J lost 6 bases, and 13 bases lay in between. The CDR3 spans 13 residues. From germline, CDR1 is SGHTA and CDR2 FQGNSA. CDR3 DNA sequence: TGTGCCAGCAGCTCCCGACAGGCGGGCGAGCAGTACGTC. This gives the protein CASSSRQAGEQYV.

This sequence joins TRBV18 and TRBJ1-3; the D is unclear. This CDR3 is 16 amino acids long. Germline V gene data show CDR1 as KGHSH and CDR2 as LQKENI. V lost 6 bases and J lost 3, with 18 bases in between. The CDR3 sequence: CASSPSGKKYGNTIYF. The CDR3 DNA sequence: TGTGCCAGCTCGCCCTCCGGGAAGAAATATGGAAACACCATATATTTT.

The chain has TRBV5-1 and TRBJ2-7; 7 bases match TRBD1. J lost 2 bases, V lost 5 bases, and 7 bases had no gene match. This CDR3 has 14 residues. Germline V gene lookup returns CDR1 SGHRS and CDR2 YFSETQ. CDR3 in DNA: TGCGCCAGCAGGAGACAGGGACCCGCCTACGAGCAGTACTTC. Amino acid sequence: CASRRQGPAYEQYF.

The chain employs TRBV27 and TRBJ1-5, with 9 bases lining up with TRBD1. Germline CDR1 reads MNHEY; CDR2 reads SMNVEV (reference sequence). The trim removed 0 bases at V and 3 bases at J, leaving 6 bases unmatched. This CDR3 is 17 amino acids long. Here the CDR3 reads CASSLSRDRVFNQPQHF. The CDR3 bases are TGTGCCAGCAGTTTATCCCGGGACAGGGTTTTCAATCAGCCCCAGCATTTT.

V usage is TRBV29-1 and J usage is TRBJ1-2, with D maybe TRBD1 (5 bases). V was clipped by 4 bases and J by 5 bases, with 8 bases between them. Germline V CDR1 and CDR2: SQVTM, ANQGSEA. The CDR3 has 11 residues. The CDR3 sequence is CSVGQYYGYTF. For the CDR3, the DNA is TGCAGCGTTGGACAGTATTATGGCTACACCTTC.

The chain couples TRBV7-6 to TRBJ2-7; D possibly corresponds to TRBD2 (6 bases). The germline V gene has CDR1 SGHVS and CDR2 FNYEAQ. CDR3 length: 14 residues. Between the trimmed V and J ends, which lost 4 bases and 5 bases, there was a span of 15 bases. In nucleotides, the CDR3 is TGTGCCAGCAGCTCGGGACTGGGCATACACGAGCAGTACTTC. Amino acids: CASSSGLGIHEQYF.

Only one count was recorded for this clone. The V gene is TRBV5-1, the J gene TRBJ2-1, with D possibly being TRBD1 (6 bases). This CDR3 region has 14 residues. Germline CDR1 and CDR2: SGHRS and YFSETQ. Trimming removed 4 bases from V and 5 bases from J, with 13 bases in between. In DNA form, the CDR3 reads TGCGCCAGCAGCGCAGGACAGATCAACAATGAGCAGTTCTTC. It translates to CASSAGQINNEQFF.

This clone has only one observation. The rearrangement uses TRBV3-1 (or the pseudogene TRBV3-2) and TRBJ1-4; 7 nucleotides line up with TRBD1. V shed 4 bases and J 7 bases; nucleotides not matched to a gene: 6. The length of the CDR3 is 14 residues. The germline V gene has CDR1 LGHDT and CDR2 YNNKEL (reference sequence). The CDR3: CASSPPGGGEKLFF. In DNA form, the CDR3 reads TGTGCCAGCAGCCCTCCAGGGGGTGGTGAAAAACTGTTTTTT.

The V call is TRBV2, the J call TRBJ1-2; 9 positions match TRBD1. This CDR3 spans 12 amino acids. With 8 bases clipped from V and 2 bases from J, the junction kept 0 bases outside the gene matches. CDR1 is SNHLY and CDR2 is FYNNEI in the germline V gene. The CDR3 nucleotides read TGTGCCAGCGGGACAGGGAACTATGGCTACACCTTC. Encoded protein: CASGTGNYGYTF.

This chain links TRBV6-1 with TRBJ2-7; no clear D gene. V gave up 3 bases and J gave up 1 base, with 7 bases separating them. Germline V gene data show CDR1 as MNHNS and CDR2 as SASEGT. This CDR3 spans 13 amino acids. The CDR3 loop is CASSDSHSYEQYV. CDR3 nucleotide sequence: TGTGCCAGCAGTGATTCCCATTCCTACGAGCAGTACGTC.

The chain links TRBV11-2 to TRBJ2-4; 13 positions agree with TRBD2. CDR3 length equals 18 residues. Trimming at V came to 2 bases and at J to 9 bases, leaving 13 bases not matched to a gene. Per the germline V gene, CDR1 is SGHAT and CDR2 is FQNNGV. The CDR3 loop is CASSLRTTSGGASGIQYF. CDR3 in DNA: TGTGCCAGCAGCTTACGAACTACTAGCGGGGGGGCATCTGGCATTCAGTACTTC.

V and J are TRBV2 and TRBJ2-1; 10 bases are shared with TRBD2. The germline gives CDR1 SNHLY, CDR2 FYNNEI. The CDR3 totals 15 residues. The trim removed 5 bases at V and 4 bases at J, leaving 5 bases unmatched. The CDR3 DNA sequence: TGTGCCAGCAGTCAGGCTAGCGGGGGTTACAATGAGCAGTTCTTC. As protein: CASSQASGGYNEQFF. Variable domain in full (rest from reference TRBV2 and TRBJ2-1): EPEVTQTPSHQVTQMGQEVILRCVPISNHLYFYWYRQILGQKVEFLVSFYNNEISEKSEIFDDQFSVERPDGSNFTLKIRSTKLEDSAMYFCASSQASGGYNEQFFGPGTRLTVL.

This clone was picked up one time. In nucleotides, the CDR3 is TGCAGTGCAGGAGTTAACACTGAAGCTTTCTTT. Protein product: CSAGVNTEAFF. The chain carries TRBV20-1 and TRBJ1-1; the D is unclear. Germline V gene sequence: CDR1 DFQATT, CDR2 SNEGSKA (reference sequence). V lost 6 bases, J lost 2 bases, and 7 bases lay in between. The CDR3 is 11 amino acids.

The rearrangement joins TRBV11-2 to TRBJ1-4, with D perhaps TRBD1 (6 bases). V was trimmed by 2 bases and J by 5 bases, leaving 12 bases between them. The CDR3 sequence is 15 residues long. The germline gives CDR1 SGHAT, CDR2 FQNNGV. CDR3 amino acids: CASSLFGGPNEKLFF. DNA for the CDR3: TGTGCCAGCAGCTTATTCGGGGGGCCGAATGAAAAACTGTTTTTT.

This sequence joins TRBV12-3 or TRBV12-4 and TRBJ1-2; unclear D gene. V lost 2 bases, J lost 0 bases, and 4 bases lay in between. The CDR3 contains 13 residues. The CDR3 loop is CASSLIANYGYTF. In DNA form, the CDR3 reads TGTGCCAGCAGTTTAATAGCTAACTATGGCTACACCTTC.

This clone was recorded once. The chain is built from TRBV21-1 and TRBJ2-7; the tabulated D call, TRBD1, remains unverified against the DNA. TRBV21-1 is a pseudogene. This CDR3 is built from 15 residues. CDR3 bases: TGTGCCAGCAGCATGCCGGGACAGGATCCCTACGAGCAGTACTTC. Residues: CASSMPGQDPYEQYF.

The sample holds one count of this clone. This chain uses TRBV10-3 with TRBJ2-1, with 11 bases lining up with TRBD2. CDR3 size: 19 residues. Trimming cost V 4 bases and J 0 bases; bases outside gene matches: 11. Germline values: CDR1 ENHRY, CDR2 SYGVKD. The CDR3 region is CAISGSRLAGYSSYNEQFF. CDR3 sequence (DNA): TGTGCCATCAGTGGTTCAAGACTAGCGGGGTACAGCTCCTACAATGAGCAGTTCTTC.

The count of this clone is one. The chain employs TRBV5-5 and TRBJ2-1; possibly TRBD1 for D (6 bases). This CDR3 region has 14 residues. V gave up 0 bases and J gave up 4 bases, with 8 bases separating them. Germline values: CDR1 SGHKS, CDR2 YYEKEE (reference sequence). Here the CDR3 reads CASSLGQGYNEQFF. The CDR3, as DNA: TGTGCCAGCAGCTTGGGGCAGGGGTACAATGAGCAGTTCTTC.

CDR3 nucleotide sequence: TGCAGTGCTAGTCTACGGACAGGGGGCTCTAACTATGGCTACACCTTC. Its translation is CSASLRTGGSNYGYTF. V usage is TRBV20-1 and J usage is TRBJ1-2; 11 bases agree with TRBD1. CDR3 size: 16 residues. Germline loops: CDR1 DFQATT, CDR2 SNEGSKA (reference sequence). The V and J ends lost 3 bases and 0 bases, in that order; junction bases with no gene match: 6.

The gene calls are TRBV7-2 and TRBJ2-1, with no clear D. The V and J ends lost 2 bases and 5 bases respectively, with 7 bases between them. This CDR3 contains 13 residues. In germline, CDR1 is SGHTA, CDR2 FQGNSA. CDR3 DNA sequence: TGTGCCAGCAGCTTACCAACTAACAATGAGCAGTTCTTC. Encoded protein: CASSLPTNNEQFF.

The rearrangement joins TRBV19 to TRBJ1-1; D is unresolved. Deletions cut 6 bases from V and 3 bases from J, with 14 bases between. Germline V CDR1 and CDR2: LNHDA, SQIVND (reference sequence). The CDR3 covers 14 residues. As DNA, the CDR3 is TGTGCCAGTAGCGAGGCCTTGCGGGACACTGAAGCTTTCTTT. Translated: CASSEALRDTEAFF.